This T cell receptor (beta chain) was identified in a study of T cells in localized non-small cell lung cancer. Study observations and caveats: Tumor showed lower T cell clonality than uninvolved adjacent lung, where it was highest. Adjacent lung had a median around 60 of the 100 largest tumor clones. Heterogeneity remains possible because sequencing was limited to only one tumor region. Higher blood T cell density tracked longer overall survival.

On this clone itself: What it binds is unknown.

Profiled with immunoSEQ multiplex PCR; TCRdb holds only in-frame clones, not every one. The table records roughly 72,000 clones, 80% of them present only once. This CDR3 has 12 amino acids. Trimming left V 3 bases short and J 3 bases short, with 5 bases between. From germline, CDR1 is LNHDA and CDR2 SQIVND (reference sequence). This chain joins TRBV19 and TRBJ1-2; D ambiguous. This clonotype was obtained from a female donor of 60 years or more with stage I lung adenocarcinoma. Sequencing was performed on peripheral blood, taken before any cancer treatment. The chain's CDR3 is CASSIQYYGYTF. In DNA, the CDR3 is TGTGCCAGTAGTATCCAATACTATGGCTACACCTTC.